This T cell receptor (beta chain) was sequenced during a study of beta chain features in type 1 diabetes. Study-wide context: Under 110,000,000 sorted cells were examined across all samples. The study's findings and limits: A moderate, significant TCRB CDR3 shortening appeared in type 1 diabetes across four CD4+ subsets.

Points on this clone: Its antigen is not identified.

cDNA synthesis used the whole RNA isolate, giving expressed TCRB sequences. Assay: immunoSEQ multiplex PCR; the TCRdb copy retains only in-frame clones and omits some. The repertoire includes 500,000 to 800,000 clones, 9.5% to 15% of them detected once, and more than 0.1% sits in the top ten. V lost 5 bases and J lost 3, with 17 bases in between. Germline V lookup: CDR1 SGHAT, CDR2 FQNNGV. This CDR3 spans 15 amino acids. V and J are TRBV11-2 and TRBJ2-7; maybe TRBD1 (6 bases). What was sequenced was naive CD4+ T cells from blood. The clonotype originates from a man aged 25 to 40 with type 1 diabetes. The CDR3 loop is CASSPLRDKNYEQYF. Written as DNA, the CDR3 is TGTGCCAGCAGCCCTTTGAGGGACAAAAACTACGAGCAGTACTTC. Looking up the rest from reference TRBV11-2 and TRBJ2-7 gives the full variable domain: EAGVAQSPRYKIIEKRQSVAFWCNPISGHATLYWYQQILGQGPKLLIQFQNNGVVDDSQLPKDRFSAERLKGVDSTLKIQPAKLEDSAVYLCASSPLRDKNYEQYFGPGTRLTVT.